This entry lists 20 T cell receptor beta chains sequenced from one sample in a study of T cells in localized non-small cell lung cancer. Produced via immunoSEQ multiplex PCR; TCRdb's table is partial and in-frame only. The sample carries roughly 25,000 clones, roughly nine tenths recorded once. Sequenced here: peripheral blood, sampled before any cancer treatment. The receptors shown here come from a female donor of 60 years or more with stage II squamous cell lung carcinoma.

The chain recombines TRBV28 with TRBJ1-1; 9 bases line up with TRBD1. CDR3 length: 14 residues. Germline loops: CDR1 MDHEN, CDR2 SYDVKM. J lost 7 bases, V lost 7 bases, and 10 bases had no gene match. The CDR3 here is CASNPGTGLNEAFF. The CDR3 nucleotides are TGTGCCAGCAATCCCGGGACAGGGCTAAATGAAGCTTTCTTT.

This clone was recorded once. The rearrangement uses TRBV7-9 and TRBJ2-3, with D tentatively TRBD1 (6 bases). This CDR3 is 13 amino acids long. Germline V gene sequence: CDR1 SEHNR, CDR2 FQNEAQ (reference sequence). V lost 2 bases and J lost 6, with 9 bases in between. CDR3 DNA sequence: TGTGCCAGCAGCTTACAGGGGTACGATACGCAGTATTTT. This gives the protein CASSLQGYDTQYF.

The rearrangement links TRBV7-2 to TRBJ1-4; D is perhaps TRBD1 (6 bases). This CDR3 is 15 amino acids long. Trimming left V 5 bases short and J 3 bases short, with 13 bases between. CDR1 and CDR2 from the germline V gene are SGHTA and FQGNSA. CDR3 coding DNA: TGTGCCAGCAGCCTTAACAGGGAGTCTAATGAAAAACTGTTTTTT. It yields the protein CASSLNRESNEKLFF.

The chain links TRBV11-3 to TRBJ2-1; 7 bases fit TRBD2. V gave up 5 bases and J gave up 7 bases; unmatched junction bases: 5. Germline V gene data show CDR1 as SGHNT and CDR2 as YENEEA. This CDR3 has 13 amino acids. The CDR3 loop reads CASSIGGRNEQFF. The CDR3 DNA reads TGTGCCAGCAGCATCGGGGGGAGGAATGAGCAGTTCTTC.

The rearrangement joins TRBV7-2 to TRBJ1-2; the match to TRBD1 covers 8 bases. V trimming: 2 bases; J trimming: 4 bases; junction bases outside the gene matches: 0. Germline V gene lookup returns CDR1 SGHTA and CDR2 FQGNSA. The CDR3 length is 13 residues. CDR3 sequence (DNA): TGTGCCAGCAGCTTAACAGGGGGCTATGGCTACACCTTC. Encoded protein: CASSLTGGYGYTF.

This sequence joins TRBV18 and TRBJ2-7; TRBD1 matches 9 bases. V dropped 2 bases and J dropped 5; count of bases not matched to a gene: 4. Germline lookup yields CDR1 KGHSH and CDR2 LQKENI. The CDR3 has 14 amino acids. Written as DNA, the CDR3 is TGTGCCAGCTCACCAACGGGACAGGGCCACGAGCAGTACTTC. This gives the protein CASSPTGQGHEQYF.

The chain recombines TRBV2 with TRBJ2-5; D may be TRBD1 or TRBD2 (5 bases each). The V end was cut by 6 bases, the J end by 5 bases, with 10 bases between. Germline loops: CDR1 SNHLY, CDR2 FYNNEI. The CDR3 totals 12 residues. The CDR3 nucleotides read TGTGCCAGCAGGATCAGGGACGAGACCCAGTACTTC. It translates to CASRIRDETQYF. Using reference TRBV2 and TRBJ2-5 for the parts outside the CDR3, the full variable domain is EPEVTQTPSHQVTQMGQEVILRCVPISNHLYFYWYRQILGQKVEFLVSFYNNEISEKSEIFDDQFSVERPDGSNFTLKIRSTKLEDSAMYFCASRIRDETQYFGPGTRLLVL.

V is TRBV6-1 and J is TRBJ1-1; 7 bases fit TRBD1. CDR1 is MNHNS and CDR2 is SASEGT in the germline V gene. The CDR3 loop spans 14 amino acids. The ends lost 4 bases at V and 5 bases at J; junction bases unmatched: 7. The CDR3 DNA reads TGTGCCAGCAGTGGGTTGACAGGGCTAACTGAAGCTTTCTTT. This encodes CASSGLTGLTEAFF.

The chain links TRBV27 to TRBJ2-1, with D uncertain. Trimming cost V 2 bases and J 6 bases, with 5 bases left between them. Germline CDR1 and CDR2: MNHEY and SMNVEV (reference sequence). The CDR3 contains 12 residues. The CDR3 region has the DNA TGTGCCAGCAGTTTAATAGGCAATGAGCAGTTCTTC. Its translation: CASSLIGNEQFF.

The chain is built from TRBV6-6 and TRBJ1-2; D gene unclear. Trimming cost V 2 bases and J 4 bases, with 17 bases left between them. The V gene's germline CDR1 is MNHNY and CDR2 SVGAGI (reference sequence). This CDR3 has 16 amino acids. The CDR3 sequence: CASSYPIFAESYGYTF. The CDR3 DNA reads TGTGCCAGCAGTTACCCCATCTTTGCAGAATCCTATGGCTACACCTTC.

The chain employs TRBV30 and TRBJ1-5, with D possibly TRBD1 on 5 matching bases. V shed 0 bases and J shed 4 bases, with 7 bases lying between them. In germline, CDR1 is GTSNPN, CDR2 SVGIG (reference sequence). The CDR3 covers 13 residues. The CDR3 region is CAWSVQENQPQHF. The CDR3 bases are TGTGCCTGGAGTGTACAGGAGAATCAGCCCCAGCATTTT.

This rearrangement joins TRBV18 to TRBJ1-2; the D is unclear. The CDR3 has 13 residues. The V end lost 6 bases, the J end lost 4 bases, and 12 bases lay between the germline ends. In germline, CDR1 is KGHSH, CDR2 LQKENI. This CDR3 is CASSLNGIYGYTF. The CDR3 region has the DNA TGTGCCAGCTCTCTTAACGGGATCTATGGCTACACCTTC.

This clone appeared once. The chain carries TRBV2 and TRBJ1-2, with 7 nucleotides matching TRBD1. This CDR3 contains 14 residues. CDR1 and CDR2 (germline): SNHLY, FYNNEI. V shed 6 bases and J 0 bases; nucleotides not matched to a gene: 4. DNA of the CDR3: TGTGCCAGCAGGGCGACAGGGTCTAACTATGGCTACACCTTC. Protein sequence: CASRATGSNYGYTF.

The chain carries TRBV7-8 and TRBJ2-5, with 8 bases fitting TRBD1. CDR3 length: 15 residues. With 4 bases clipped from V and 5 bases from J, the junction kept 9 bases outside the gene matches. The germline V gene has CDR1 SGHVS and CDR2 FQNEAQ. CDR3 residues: CASSSQTGARETQYF. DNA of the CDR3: TGTGCCAGCAGCTCCCAGACAGGGGCGAGGGAGACCCAGTACTTC.

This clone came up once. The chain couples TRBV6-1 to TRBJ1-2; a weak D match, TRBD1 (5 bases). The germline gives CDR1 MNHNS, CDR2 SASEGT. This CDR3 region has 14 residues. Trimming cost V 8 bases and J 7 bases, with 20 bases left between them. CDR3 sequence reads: CASPSPGRRTGYTF. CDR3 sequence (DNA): TGTGCCAGCCCCTCGCCAGGGAGGCGTACTGGCTACACCTTC.

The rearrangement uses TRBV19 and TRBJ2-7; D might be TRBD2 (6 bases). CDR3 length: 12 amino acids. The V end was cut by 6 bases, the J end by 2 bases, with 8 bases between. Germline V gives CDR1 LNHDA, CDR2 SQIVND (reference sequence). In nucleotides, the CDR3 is TGTGCCAGTAGCTCGGGGGCCTACGAGCAGTACTTC. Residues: CASSSGAYEQYF.

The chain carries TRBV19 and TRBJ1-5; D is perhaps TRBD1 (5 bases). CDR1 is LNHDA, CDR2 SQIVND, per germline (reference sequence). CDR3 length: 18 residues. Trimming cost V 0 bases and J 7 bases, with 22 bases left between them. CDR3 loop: CASSIDGGYRGVSQPQHF. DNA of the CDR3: TGTGCCAGTAGTATAGACGGGGGATACCGAGGGGTTTCGCAGCCCCAGCATTTT.

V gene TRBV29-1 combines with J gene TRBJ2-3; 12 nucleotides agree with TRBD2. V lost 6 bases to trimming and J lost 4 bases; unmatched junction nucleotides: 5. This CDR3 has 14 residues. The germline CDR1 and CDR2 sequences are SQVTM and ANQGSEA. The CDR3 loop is CSVVTSGGADTQYF. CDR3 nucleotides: TGCAGCGTCGTGACTAGCGGGGGTGCAGATACGCAGTATTTT.

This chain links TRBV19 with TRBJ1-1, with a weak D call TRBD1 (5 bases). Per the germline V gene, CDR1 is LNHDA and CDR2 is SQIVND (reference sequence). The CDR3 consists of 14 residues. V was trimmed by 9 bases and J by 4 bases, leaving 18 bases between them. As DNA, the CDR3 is TGTGCCAGCCTAAGGGACTCAGCGGGCACTGAAGCTTTCTTT. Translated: CASLRDSAGTEAFF.

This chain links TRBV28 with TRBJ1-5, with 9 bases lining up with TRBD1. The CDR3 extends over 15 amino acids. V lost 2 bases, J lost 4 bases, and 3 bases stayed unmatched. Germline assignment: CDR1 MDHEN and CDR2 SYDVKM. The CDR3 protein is CASSLRGQGNQPQHF. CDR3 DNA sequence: TGTGCCAGCAGTTTAAGGGGACAGGGAAATCAGCCCCAGCATTTT. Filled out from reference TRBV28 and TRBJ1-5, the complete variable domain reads DVKVTQSSRYLVKRTGEKVFLECVQDMDHENMFWYRQDPGLGLRLIYFSYDVKMKEKGDIPEGYSVSREKKERFSLILESASTNQTSMYLCASSLRGQGNQPQHFGDGTRLSIL.